The 18 T cell receptor beta chains below come from one sample, sequenced in a study of T cells in women clearing cervical HPV infection. The method was immunoSEQ multiplex PCR; TCRdb's version includes in-frame clones alone and lacks a portion of them. This sample contains about 33,000 clones. Source material: blood buffy coat. The receptors come from a woman aged 18-70 years with a cervical HPV16 infection that either progressed to CIN3+ or cleared (not recorded which).

Worth noting for this clone: The read halts 3 residues ahead of the CDR3 end, with the missing end drawn from the germline J gene. This chain uses TRBV2 with TRBJ2-1; 14 bases fit TRBD2. This CDR3 has 15 amino acids. CDR1 and CDR2 (germline): SNHLY, FYNNEI. J gave up 8 bases and V 7 bases, and 7 bases lay outside the gene matches. CDR3 DNA (partial): TGTGCCAGCAAAAACGGACTAGCGGGAGGCTATGAG. Translated, it gives CASKNGLAGGYE. The full CDR3 reads CASKNGLAGGYEQFF.

A remark on this clone: The CDR3 extends 3 residues past the end of the read, so its final part is completed from the germline J gene. The V call is TRBV19, the J call TRBJ2-1; 9 bases are a match to TRBD2. The J segment lost 0 bases and the V segment lost 5 bases, leaving 14 bases of the junction unmatched. The germline V gene encodes CDR1 LNHDA and CDR2 SQIVND (reference sequence). The CDR3 is 19 amino acids. The part of the CDR3 DNA that was read is TGTGCCAGTAGTCCAGCGGGAGGTAGGATAGGGGTCTCCTACAATGAG. It specifies CASSPAGGRIGVSYNE. The whole CDR3 protein is CASSPAGGRIGVSYNEQFF.

On this clone: The sequence runs out 3 residues before the end of the CDR3; the remainder is reconstructed from the germline J gene. This chain joins TRBV2 and TRBJ1-2; TRBD1 matches 8 bases. The CDR3 runs to 13 residues. In germline, CDR1 is SNHLY, CDR2 FYNNEI. CDR3 sequence reads: CASSLGQGIGYTF. The DNA read from the CDR3 is TGTGCCAGCAGTCTCGGACAGGGCATCGGC.

Worth noting for this clone: The read halts 3 residues ahead of the CDR3 end, with the missing end drawn from the germline J gene. The chain joins TRBV30 to TRBJ1-2; D is ambiguous. Germline V gives CDR1 GTSNPN, CDR2 SVGIG (reference sequence). The V end was cut by 3 bases, the J end by 2 bases, with 10 bases between. The CDR3 extends over 13 amino acids. CDR3 bases read: TGTGCCTGGAGGCAAGGAGGGAACTATGGC. Translated, it gives CAWRQGGNYG. The CDR3 in its entirety is CAWRQGGNYGYTF.

As for this clone: The read terminates 3 residues ahead of where the CDR3 ends, so the germline J gene completes it. This chain uses TRBV2 with TRBJ2-7, with TRBD1 identical over 7 bases. The CDR3 length is 16 residues. The germline V gene has CDR1 SNHLY and CDR2 FYNNEI. V was pared by 8 bases and J by 0 bases, with 13 bases of the junction left unmatched. The CDR3 protein is CASRPPGTESSYEQYF. The sequenced CDR3 bases are TGTGCCAGCCGCCCCCCCGGGACAGAAAGCTCCTACGAG.

Points on this clone: The CDR3 end falls 3 residues outside the read, so it is completed with the germline J gene. The chain recombines TRBV6-1 with TRBJ2-1; D unresolved. The germline CDR1 and CDR2 sequences are MNHNS and SASEGT. The CDR3 runs 12 residues. The germline V and J ends were trimmed by 4 bases and 6 bases, with 7 bases remaining between them. The CDR3 spells CASSARSNEQFF. The sequenced part of the CDR3 DNA is TGTGCCAGCAGTGCAAGGTCCAATGAG.

As for this clone: The read gets to within 3 residues of the CDR3 end, and the germline J gene fills in the rest. The V gene is TRBV19, the J gene TRBJ1-4; D might be TRBD1 (6 bases). This CDR3 spans 16 amino acids. V lost 6 bases and J lost 2, with 16 bases in between. CDR1 is LNHDA, CDR2 SQIVND, per germline (reference sequence). The CDR3 spells CASSPIQGRTNEKLFF. The covered CDR3 bases are TGTGCCAGTAGCCCCATCCAGGGGCGGACTAATGAAAAA.

Note on this clone: From the germline J gene comes the end of the CDR3, since the read stops 3 residues before it. The V call is TRBV20-1, the J call TRBJ1-2, with D hard to call. The V gene's germline CDR1 is DFQATT and CDR2 SNEGSKA (reference sequence). This CDR3 region has 11 residues. V shed 6 bases and J shed 4 bases, with 9 bases lying between them. CDR3 DNA (partial): TGCAGTGCCGGACTGCTCTATGGC. It yields the protein CSAGLLYG. Given in full, the CDR3 is CSAGLLYGYTF.

This clone is labeled medium-sized (0.01 to 0.1%) based on frequency. The read terminates 3 residues ahead of where the CDR3 ends, so the germline J gene completes it. The rearrangement links TRBV7-9 to TRBJ2-1, with 8 bases lining up with TRBD2. Germline CDR1 reads SEHNR; CDR2 reads FQNEAQ (reference sequence). V gave up 7 bases and J gave up 6 bases; unmatched junction bases: 8. The CDR3 is made up of 14 amino acids. The CDR3 bases that were read are TGTGCCAGCACGGGGGGGGTGAGGGGCAATGAG. Translated, it gives CASTGGVRGNE. The CDR3 reads in full as CASTGGVRGNEQFF.

Concerning this clone: The read gets to within 3 residues of the CDR3 end, and the germline J gene fills in the rest. The chain employs TRBV27 and TRBJ1-4, with a tentative D call TRBD1 (5 bases). Germline assignment: CDR1 MNHEY and CDR2 SMNVEV (reference sequence). Trimming left V 1 base short and J 3 bases short, with 12 bases between. This CDR3 contains 16 residues. This CDR3 reads CASSLWPRQPNEKLFF. The DNA read from the CDR3 is TGTGCCAGCAGTTTATGGCCAAGACAGCCTAATGAAAAA.

With regard to this clone: Read data end 3 residues before the CDR3 end; the end is taken from the germline J gene. The chain links TRBV19 to TRBJ2-3; 10 nucleotides align to TRBD2. The CDR3 sequence is 16 residues long. Per germline, CDR1 LNHDA and CDR2 SQIVND (reference sequence). CDR3: CASSIERPSGRETQYF. The DNA read from the CDR3 is TGTGCCAGTAGTATAGAACGGCCTAGCGGGAGAGAGACG.

On this clone itself: The read finishes 3 residues shy of the CDR3 end, and the germline J gene is used to complete it. The chain recombines TRBV4-1 with TRBJ2-7; 7 nucleotides align to TRBD2. CDR3 length: 17 residues. Germline CDR1 is MGHRA and CDR2 is YSYEKL. V lost 4 bases to trimming and J lost 3 bases; unmatched junction nucleotides: 15. This chain's CDR3 is CASSPLHGGSGNYEQYF. CDR3 DNA, as far as it was read: TGCGCCAGCAGCCCCCTCCACGGGGGGAGTGGGAACTACGAG.

Points on this clone: The read ends 3 residues early relative to the CDR3; the germline J gene fills the gap. The chain carries TRBV5-1 and TRBJ2-3; 9 bases are shared with TRBD2. From germline, CDR1 is SGHRS and CDR2 YFSETQ. The CDR3 loop spans 15 amino acids. V lost 4 bases, J lost 4 bases, and 7 bases stayed unmatched. CDR3 DNA, as far as it was read: TGCGCCAGCAGCGGGCGGGAGGGCCTCCCAGATACG. Its translation is CASSGREGLPDT. The complete CDR3 protein is CASSGREGLPDTQYF.

Turning to this clone: The read finishes 3 residues shy of the CDR3 end, and the germline J gene is used to complete it. V usage is TRBV19 and J usage is TRBJ2-1, with TRBD2 matching over 12 bases. This CDR3 region has 16 residues. J lost 3 bases, V lost 6 bases, and 6 bases had no gene match. Looked up from germline, CDR1 is LNHDA and CDR2 is SQIVND (reference sequence). CDR3 region: CASSPSGGAVYNEQFF. CDR3 bases read: TGTGCCAGTAGCCCTAGCGGGGGGGCGGTCTACAATGAG.

A word on this clone: The read falls 3 residues short of the CDR3 end, and the missing part is taken from the germline J gene. V usage is TRBV12-3 or TRBV12-4 and J usage is TRBJ2-3; the match to TRBD2 covers 10 bases. The J segment lost 2 bases and the V segment lost 4 bases, leaving 6 bases of the junction unmatched. The CDR3 runs 16 residues. The covered CDR3 bases are TGTGCCAGCAGTTCCCCTAGCGGGGGAACCACAGATACG. The encoded protein is CASSSPSGGTTDT. The full CDR3 is CASSSPSGGTTDTQYF.

About this clone: The observed sequence ends 3 residues before the CDR3 terminus, with the missing tail filled in from the germline J gene. V and J are TRBV10-2 and TRBJ2-2, with 8 bases fitting TRBD1. The CDR3 has 16 amino acids. With 3 bases clipped from V and 2 bases from J, the junction kept 5 bases outside the gene matches. From germline, CDR1 is WSHSY and CDR2 SAAADI. The CDR3 loop reads CASSEKDRVNTGELFF. CDR3 DNA (partial): TGCGCCAGCAGTGAAAAGGACAGGGTCAACACCGGGGAG.

A remark on this clone: The CDR3 end falls 3 residues outside the read, so it is completed with the germline J gene. The genes are TRBV5-1 and TRBJ2-3; possibly TRBD2 for D (6 bases). Germline V CDR1 and CDR2: SGHRS, YFSETQ. V lost 2 bases and J lost 1, with 11 bases in between. The CDR3 covers 15 residues. The part of the CDR3 DNA that was read is TGCGCCAGCAGCTTCGGCGGGGTGGGCACAGATACG. Protein: CASSFGGVGTDT. The full CDR3 protein reads CASSFGGVGTDTQYF.

A remark on this clone: The CDR3 end lies 3 residues beyond the end of the read and is filled in from the germline J gene. This chain joins TRBV30 and TRBJ1-1, with D perhaps TRBD1 (5 bases). The CDR3 totals 12 residues. Per germline, CDR1 GTSNPN and CDR2 SVGIG (reference sequence). CDR3 sequence: CALRGDEAEAFF. Partial CDR3 DNA: TGTGCCCTCCGGGGGGATGAGGCCGAA.